This T cell receptor (beta chain) comes out of a study of Ad26.COV2.S vaccination and SARS-CoV-2 variants. Study as a whole: Once, or twice with 56 days between doses, Ad26.COV2.S was given intramuscularly.

Trimming removed 3 bases from V and 8 bases from J, with 16 bases in between. Germline V gene data show CDR1 as DFQATT and CDR2 as SNEGSKA (reference sequence). This CDR3 contains 13 residues. The treatment was: approximately 18 received Ad26.COV2.S at low or high dose, single or two shots; 5 received placebo; per-sample allocation not given. Day 63 following the first vaccine or placebo injection was when the samples were taken. In Boston, the donor was an adult between 18-55 years of age. An Ad26 vector carrying the Wuhan-strain SARS-CoV-2 spike served as the vaccine. This clone occurred once. Repertoires were generated with immunoSEQ multiplex PCR, while TCRdb's copy carries only in-frame clones and drops some. Altogether about 350,000 clones are present, approximately 84% being singletons, with the ten largest covering approximately 3.5%.

The sequence was collected from a person aged 18-60 years who received the Ad26.COV2.S COVID-19 vaccine or a placebo. J is TRBJ2-5 and V is TRBV20-1; TRBD2 is a possible D gene (7 bases). The sample consisted of peripheral blood, taken in a trial of Ad26.COV2.S vaccine versus placebo. The CDR3 DNA follows: TGCAGTGCTAGTCTGGCGGGGGCCCTTACCCAGTACTTC. This codes for CSASLAGALTQYF.